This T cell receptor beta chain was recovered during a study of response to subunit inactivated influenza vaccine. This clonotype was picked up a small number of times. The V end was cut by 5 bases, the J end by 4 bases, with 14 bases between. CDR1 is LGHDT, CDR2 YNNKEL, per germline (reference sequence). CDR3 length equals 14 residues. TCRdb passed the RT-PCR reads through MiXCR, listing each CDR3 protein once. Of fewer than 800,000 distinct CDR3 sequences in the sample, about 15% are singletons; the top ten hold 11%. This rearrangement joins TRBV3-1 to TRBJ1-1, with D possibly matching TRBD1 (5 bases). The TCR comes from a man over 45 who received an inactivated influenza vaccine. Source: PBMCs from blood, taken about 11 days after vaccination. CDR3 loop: CASSARARVTEAFF. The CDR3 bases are TGTGCCAGCAGCGCTCGAGCCAGGGTCACTGAAGCTTTCTTT.